A selection of T cell receptor beta chains follows, all from one sample in a study of CD8 T cells in Susac syndrome. TCRdb re-derived calls from the immunoSEQ multiplex PCR reads in MiXCR, one entry per CDR3 protein. The data contain approximately 90,000 distinct CDR3 sequences, over 80% of them singletons. The specimen was CD8+ T cells from PBMCs. The source is a human donor in good health. Both conserved end residues are part of each CDR3. The D gene is left open where the match is weak. Some rows have no size entry. The others give once, few or many, or a class for an expanded clone.

clone size	J gene	D gene	V gene	CDR3 protein	CDR3 DNA
.	TRBJ2-5	.	TRBV29-1	CSVAGWAASETQYF	TGCAGCGTTGCAGGCTGGGCAGCGAGCGAGACCCAGTACTTC
.	TRBJ2-4	.	TRBV27	CASSLSWLDERYF	TGTGCCAGCAGTTTATCCTGGCTGGACGAACGGTACTTC
.	TRBJ2-5	.	TRBV7-8	CASSFGAQETQYF	TGTGCCAGCAGCTTCGGGGCCCAAGAGACCCAGTACTTC
once	TRBJ2-7	TRBD1	TRBV6-6	CASSYGQGGIYEQYF	TGTGCCAGCAGTTACGGACAGGGGGGGATCTACGAGCAGTACTTC
.	TRBJ2-7	TRBD1	TRBV29-1	CSVGGWTGNYEQYF	TGCAGCGTTGGGGGATGGACAGGGAACTACGAGCAGTACTTC
.	TRBJ2-5	.	TRBV6-6	CASSFLGLSAQETQYF	TGTGCCAGCAGTTTCCTTGGACTTAGTGCCCAAGAGACCCAGTACTTC
few	TRBJ2-1	.	TRBV29-1	CSVERRDNEQFF	TGCAGCGTTGAGCGCAGGGACAATGAGCAGTTCTTC
.	TRBJ1-2	TRBD1	TRBV12-3/TRBV12-4	CASSPLLQGAEDYGYTF	TGTGCCAGCAGCCCCTTGTTACAGGGGGCGGAAGACTATGGCTACACCTTC
.	TRBJ2-1	TRBD2	TRBV5-6	CASSPIAGGEQFF	TGTGCCAGCAGCCCCATAGCGGGGGGTGAGCAGTTCTTC
.	TRBJ2-7	TRBD1	TRBV7-8	CASSVQGYEQYF	TGTGCCAGCAGCGTACAGGGGTACGAGCAGTACTTC
.	TRBJ2-7	TRBD1	TRBV7-9	CASSNRGQGSTEQYF	TGTGCCAGCAGCAACCGAGGACAGGGATCGACCGAGCAGTACTTC
.	TRBJ2-1	TRBD1	TRBV10-3	CAISEPPTGVNEQFF	TGTGCCATCAGTGAGCCGCCGACAGGGGTCAATGAGCAGTTCTTC
.	TRBJ1-5	.	TRBV5-6	CASSSAGQPQHF	TGTGCCAGCAGCTCTGCAGGTCAGCCCCAGCATTTT
.	TRBJ2-3	TRBD2	TRBV19	CASSISGGARPDTQYF	TGTGCCAGTAGTATTAGCGGGGGGGCCCGACCAGATACGCAGTATTTT
.	TRBJ2-3	.	TRBV4-1	CASSQDPDDTQYF	TGCGCCAGCAGCCAAGATCCTGATGATACGCAGTATTTT
.	TRBJ1-5	.	TRBV20-1	CSATLSGDDQPQHF	TGCAGTGCCACCTTATCAGGGGACGATCAGCCCCAGCATTTT
.	TRBJ2-7	TRBD1	TRBV29-1	CSVGDRVEQYF	TGCAGCGTAGGGGACAGGGTCGAGCAGTACTTC
once	TRBJ2-2	TRBD2	TRBV7-6	CASSFGGGSTGELFF	TGTGCCAGCAGCTTTGGAGGCGGGAGCACCGGGGAGCTGTTTTTT
.	TRBJ1-1	.	TRBV7-8	CASSFDTEAFF	TGTGCCAGCAGCTTTGACACTGAAGCTTTCTTT
.	TRBJ2-3	TRBD2	TRBV7-9	CASSSTSGVTDTQYF	TGTGCCAGCAGCTCCACTAGCGGGGTCACAGATACGCAGTATTTT
few	TRBJ1-5	.	TRBV5-4	CASSTDDQPQHF	TGTGCCAGCAGTACGGACGATCAGCCCCAGCATTTT
.	TRBJ2-1	.	TRBV7-3	CASSPGSATAYNEQFF	TGTGCCAGCAGCCCTGGATCGGCTACGGCCTACAATGAGCAGTTCTTC
.	TRBJ2-7	TRBD1	TRBV6-5	CASSSGTGFPHEQYF	TGTGCCAGCAGCTCCGGGACAGGGTTCCCCCACGAGCAGTACTTC
.	TRBJ2-7	.	TRBV23-1	CASSHLTVPPYEQYF	TGCGCCAGCAGTCACCTAACAGTACCCCCCTACGAGCAGTACTTC
.	TRBJ2-5	TRBD2	TRBV4-1	CASSQGLAGVETQYF	TGCGCCAGCAGCCAGGGACTAGCGGGGGTGGAGACCCAGTACTTC
.	TRBJ2-3	.	TRBV27	CASSLVDSTDTQYF	TGTGCCAGCAGTTTAGTGGACAGCACAGATACGCAGTATTTT
.	TRBJ2-2	.	TRBV5-6	CASSFGQYTGELFF	TGTGCCAGCAGCTTCGGACAGTACACCGGGGAGCTGTTTTTT
.	TRBJ1-1	.	TRBV29-1	CSVDVVGTNTEAFF	TGCAGCGTTGATGTGGTGGGGACTAACACTGAAGCTTTCTTT
.	TRBJ1-2	.	TRBV7-9	CASGTQVRFEGYTF	TGTGCCAGCGGCACTCAGGTCCGTTTTGAAGGCTACACCTTC
.	TRBJ1-6	TRBD1	TRBV7-9	CASSSIRDRGNSPLHF	TGTGCCAGCAGCTCTATCCGGGACAGGGGTAATTCACCCCTCCACTTT
.	TRBJ2-1	TRBD2	TRBV7-2	CASSIGLAVYNEQFF	TGTGCCAGCAGCATTGGACTAGCGGTCTACAATGAGCAGTTCTTC
.	TRBJ2-7	TRBD1	TRBV20-1	CSAGVRGRNEQYF	TGCAGTGCTGGGGTGAGGGGGCGCAACGAGCAGTACTTC
.	TRBJ2-7	TRBD1	TRBV2	CASETRDRSYEQYF	TGTGCCAGCGAGACCCGGGACAGGTCCTACGAGCAGTACTTC
.	TRBJ2-1	.	TRBV7-9	CASSLESLRANQFF	TGTGCCAGCAGCTTAGAGTCCCTTCGAGCTAATCAGTTCTTC
.	TRBJ2-3	.	TRBV7-9	CASSLNRYPGDTQYF	TGTGCCAGCAGCCTTAACAGGTACCCAGGAGATACGCAGTATTTT
.	TRBJ2-7	.	TRBV12-5	CASGSSTGIRTLEQYF	TGTGCTAGTGGTTCGTCAACCGGGATCCGAACCCTCGAGCAGTACTTC
.	TRBJ2-4	.	TRBV29-1	CSVELEAKNIQYF	TGCAGCGTTGAACTGGAAGCCAAAAACATTCAGTACTTC